The TCR beta chain under discussion was sequenced for a study of blood T cell repertoires in COVID-19. At the level of the study: T cells, B-cell-depleted T cells, or PBMCs provided the cDNA or gDNA that served as material.

As originally analysed: It was from reference gene primer amplification that nucleated cell counts were estimated. The assay was immunoSEQ multiplex PCR, and TCRdb's table has in-frame clones only and misses some. The V and J calls and clone size are taken from that table; D and trimming were inferred from the DNA. In the table there are over 110,000 clones, roughly 80% of which are singletons. Germline V gene data show CDR1 as WSHSY and CDR2 as SAAADI. The CDR3 runs 16 residues. J lost 2 bases, V lost 6 bases, and 9 bases had no gene match. The sequence was obtained from a man aged 40-55 years with acute COVID-19. The genes are TRBV10-2 and TRBJ2-7, with 11 bases fitting TRBD2. The sequenced sample was PBMCs or T cells enriched from blood (not recorded which). This CDR3 is CASRALAGVDPYEQYF. Here the CDR3 DNA reads TGCGCCAGCAGGGCACTAGCGGGAGTCGATCCCTACGAGCAGTACTTC.